A selection of T cell receptor beta chains follows, all from one sample in a study of type 1 regulatory T cells. MiXCR, run by TCRdb on the reads, gives a single entry per CDR3 protein. The sample has 68,000 or so distinct CDR3 sequences, roughly 49% seen once. For these receptors, no antigen is known. Source material: cultured non-Tr1 T cells, either the whole culture or a sorted T cell fraction (not recorded which). All receptors derive from a human donor in good health. Both conserved end residues are part of each CDR3. A D gene is named only where the DNA matches it firmly. Size values are once, few and many counts, or a class for expanded clones, and some rows have none.

>TRBV29-1|few|TRBJ2-7|TRBD2
CSVTSGGRSYEQYF
TGCAGCGTGACTAGCGGGGGGCGATCCTACGAGCAGTACTTC
>TRBV2|few|TRBJ1-5|-
CASREGAGQPQHF
TGTGCCAGCAGGGAAGGGGCAGGTCAGCCCCAGCATTTT
>TRBV20-1|-|TRBJ2-7|-
CSAPIWGLDGEQYF
TGCAGTGCTCCCATCTGGGGCCTGGATGGCGAGCAGTACTTC
>TRBV6-2/TRBV6-3|-|TRBJ1-6|TRBD1
CASSYTRDRGSPLHF
TGTGCCAGCAGTTACACCCGCGACAGGGGTTCACCCCTCCACTTT
>TRBV20-1|-|TRBJ2-7|TRBD1
CSATEDRGSNEQYF
TGCAGTGCTACGGAGGACAGGGGGTCCAACGAGCAGTACTTC
>TRBV28|-|TRBJ2-3|-
CASSPTGLGADTQYF
TGTGCCAGCAGCCCTACAGGGTTGGGGGCAGATACGCAGTATTTT
>TRBV6-6|-|TRBJ2-1|-
CASSPEGNNEQFF
TGTGCCAGCTCCCCCGAGGGGAACAATGAGCAGTTCTTC
>TRBV4-3|-|TRBJ2-1|-
CASSSQEGSEQFF
TGCGCCAGCAGCAGCCAAGAGGGAAGTGAGCAGTTCTTC
>TRBV5-1|-|TRBJ2-7|TRBD1
CASSPTGTGGSYGQYF
TGCGCCAGCAGCCCTACGGGGACAGGAGGGTCCTACGGGCAGTACTTC
>TRBV19|-|TRBJ1-1|TRBD1
CASSIVAGGNTEAFF
TGTGCCAGTAGTATAGTCGCAGGGGGGAACACTGAAGCTTTCTTT
>TRBV19|few|TRBJ1-4|-
CASSTGTGRNEKLFF
TGTGCCAGTAGTACCGGGACGGGGCGGAATGAAAAACTGTTTTTT
>TRBV5-1|few|TRBJ2-7|TRBD1
CASSPDRGPNRYEQYF
TGCGCCAGCAGCCCGGACAGGGGGCCGAACCGCTACGAGCAGTACTTC
>TRBV27|few|TRBJ1-2|TRBD1
CASSGQGYGYTF
TGTGCCAGCAGCGGACAGGGCTATGGCTACACCTTC
>TRBV7-9|-|TRBJ2-2|TRBD2
CASSPPFRTSGGNTGELFF
TGTGCCAGCAGCCCCCCGTTCAGGACTAGCGGGGGGAACACCGGGGAGCTGTTTTTT
>TRBV12-3/TRBV12-4|-|TRBJ2-7|-
CASSQGINSYEQYF
TGTGCCAGCTCTCAAGGGATCAACTCCTACGAGCAGTACTTC
>TRBV20-1|-|TRBJ2-5|-
CSARDHRVGETQYF
TGCAGTGCTAGAGATCATCGAGTCGGAGAGACCCAGTACTTC
>TRBV20-1|once|TRBJ2-5|TRBD1
CSAPDRVGVETQYF
TGCAGTGCTCCGGACAGGGTAGGCGTAGAGACCCAGTACTTC
>TRBV5-1|few|TRBJ1-1|TRBD1
CASRFNPGQEAFF
TGCGCCAGCAGATTCAATCCGGGACAGGAAGCTTTCTTT
>TRBV9|-|TRBJ2-3|-
CASSVWRTDTQYF
TGTGCCAGCAGCGTTTGGCGCACAGATACGCAGTATTTT
>TRBV2|-|TRBJ1-1|-
CASSEALRGVGRAFF
TGTGCCAGCAGTGAAGCGCTTCGGGGGGTTGGTAGAGCTTTCTTT
>TRBV12-5|-|TRBJ2-7|TRBD2
CASGLVGRGVQYF
TGTGCTAGTGGTTTGGTCGGGCGGGGGGTCCAGTACTTC
>TRBV7-6|-|TRBJ1-5|-
CASSLASRAGNQPQHF
TGTGCCAGCAGCTTAGCAAGTAGGGCAGGCAATCAGCCCCAGCATTTT
>TRBV6-1|-|TRBJ2-7|TRBD2
CASSEGLAGAAGGEQYF
TGTGCCAGCAGTGAGGGACTAGCGGGGGCCGCCGGGGGCGAGCAGTACTTC
>TRBV20-1|-|TRBJ2-2|-
CSARPSNTGELFF
TGCAGTGCTAGACCTTCGAACACCGGGGAGCTGTTTTTT
>TRBV5-4|-|TRBJ1-1|-
CASSLAWGGEAFF
TGTGCCAGCAGCTTGGCCTGGGGCGGGGAAGCTTTCTTT
>TRBV11-2|-|TRBJ2-1|TRBD1
CASSTSRGSYNEQFF
TGTGCCAGCAGCACTTCCAGGGGGAGCTACAATGAGCAGTTCTTC
>TRBV27|-|TRBJ1-2|-
CASSLVGFVGIEANYGYTF
TGTGCCAGCAGTTTAGTAGGTTTTGTGGGGATCGAAGCTAACTATGGCTACACCTTC
>TRBV28|few|TRBJ2-7|-
CASSLNMGGHYEQYF
TGTGCCAGCAGTTTAAATATGGGGGGCCACTACGAGCAGTACTTC
>TRBV15|-|TRBJ2-4|-
CATSRGRDLNIQYF
TGTGCCACCAGCAGGGGTAGGGACTTAAACATTCAGTACTTC
>TRBV7-9|-|TRBJ1-4|TRBD1
CASSLARGQGVNEKLFF
TGTGCCAGCAGCTTAGCGAGGGGACAGGGGGTTAATGAAAAACTGTTTTTT
>TRBV19|-|TRBJ1-2|TRBD1
CASSATPGQGRYYTF
TGTGCCAGTAGTGCCACGCCGGGACAGGGCCGCTACTACACCTTC
>TRBV6-2/TRBV6-3|few|TRBJ2-1|TRBD2
CASSYGTSGVNEQFF
TGTGCCAGCAGTTACGGGACTAGCGGGGTTAATGAGCAGTTCTTC
>TRBV12-3/TRBV12-4|few|TRBJ2-1|TRBD1
CASSHSSGTGGKGEQFF
TGTGCCAGCAGCCACTCTTCCGGGACAGGGGGCAAAGGTGAGCAGTTCTTC
>TRBV6-5|-|TRBJ2-7|-
CASRKGERGYEQYF
TGTGCCAGCAGAAAAGGGGAAAGGGGCTACGAGCAGTACTTC
>TRBV7-2|-|TRBJ1-4|-
CASSLVGGEKLFF
TGTGCCAGCAGCTTAGTTGGGGGTGAAAAACTGTTTTTT
>TRBV18|few|TRBJ2-3|TRBD1
CASSPLTGSSTDTQYF
TGTGCCAGCTCACCGCTGACAGGGTCTAGCACAGATACGCAGTATTTT
>TRBV27|-|TRBJ1-2|TRBD1
CASSPNEGARGYTF
TGTGCCAGCAGTCCAAATGAGGGGGCGAGGGGCTACACCTTC
>TRBV4-1|-|TRBJ1-3|-
CASSQLTTAGSGNTIYF
TGCGCCAGCAGCCAACTCACGACGGCCGGATCTGGAAACACCATATATTTT
>TRBV10-3|-|TRBJ2-1|TRBD1
CAISTYSGQGKNEQFF
TGTGCCATCAGTACCTATTCTGGACAGGGGAAAAATGAGCAGTTCTTC
>TRBV5-4|-|TRBJ1-5|-
CASSLFGINQPQHF
TGTGCCAGCAGCTTGTTTGGGATCAATCAGCCCCAGCATTTT
>TRBV5-1|-|TRBJ2-7|TRBD2
CASSFTGTSGFTYEQYF
TGCGCCAGCAGCTTTACCGGGACTAGCGGATTTACCTACGAGCAGTACTTC
>TRBV5-1|-|TRBJ1-4|TRBD1
CASSPGTGGILEKLFF
TGCGCCAGCAGCCCCGGGACAGGGGGCATCTTGGAAAAACTGTTTTTT
>TRBV24-1|few|TRBJ1-1|TRBD1
CATSDNGQGNTEAFF
TGTGCCACCAGTGACAACGGACAGGGGAACACTGAAGCTTTCTTT
>TRBV20-1|few|TRBJ1-1|-
CSAARVEAFF
TGCAGTGCAGCCAGGGTTGAGGCTTTCTTT
>TRBV2|-|TRBJ2-1|-
CASSFLRDWVSDEQFF
TGTGCCAGCAGCTTCCTCCGGGACTGGGTTTCCGATGAGCAGTTCTTC
>TRBV11-2|-|TRBJ2-5|TRBD2
CASRRVAGAVKETQYF
TGTGCCAGCAGAAGGGTAGCGGGGGCCGTCAAAGAGACCCAGTACTTC
>TRBV7-8|medium-sized|TRBJ1-2|-
CASSSQALTGYTF
TGTGCCAGCAGCTCACAGGCCTTAACGGGCTACACCTTC
>TRBV5-1|-|TRBJ1-1|-
CASTEGSTQNTEAFF
TGCGCCAGCACGGAAGGCTCTACCCAGAACACTGAAGCTTTCTTT
>TRBV7-2|-|TRBJ1-2|TRBD1
CAGDRAYGYTF
TGTGCCGGCGACAGGGCCTATGGCTACACCTTC
>TRBV5-1|few|TRBJ2-1|-
CASSLALGLEKQFF
TGCGCCAGCAGCTTAGCCCTGGGACTGGAAAAGCAGTTCTTC
>TRBV7-2|few|TRBJ2-7|-
CASSLKRYEQYF
TGTGCCAGCAGCTTAAAGAGGTACGAGCAGTACTTC